One sample yielded the 21 T cell receptor beta chains listed below, sequenced in a study of blood T cell repertoires in COVID-19. Sequencing was performed with immunoSEQ multiplex PCR; in TCRdb, only in-frame clones are kept and a portion is missing. The table has roughly 250,000 clones, approximately 85% seen once; the top ten hold approximately 2%. The sequenced material came from PBMCs or T cells enriched from blood (not recorded which). These TCRs come from a woman in her 50s who had recovered from COVID-19.

The chain recombines TRBV7-9 with TRBJ1-1; no clear D. Germline V gene data show CDR1 as SEHNR and CDR2 as FQNEAQ (reference sequence). The CDR3 length is 13 residues. V was shortened by 3 bases and J by 1 base, with 6 bases between the two germline ends. The CDR3 sequence is CASSLEENTEAFF. As DNA, the CDR3 is TGTGCCAGCAGCTTGGAGGAGAACACTGAAGCTTTCTTT.

The rearrangement joins TRBV28 to TRBJ2-1; D gene uncertain. The CDR3 runs 12 residues. The ends were cut back, 5 bases at V and 6 bases at J, with 8 bases in the middle. Germline V lookup: CDR1 MDHEN, CDR2 SYDVKM. CDR3 amino acids: CASSHGVNEQFF. CDR3 nucleotide sequence: TGTGCCAGCAGTCACGGAGTCAATGAGCAGTTCTTC.

The chain recombines TRBV4-3 with TRBJ1-1; 7 bases agree with TRBD1. Germline V gene sequence: CDR1 LGHNA, CDR2 YSLEER. J was trimmed by 3 bases and V by 4 bases; bases with no gene match: 2. CDR3 length equals 13 residues. DNA of the CDR3: TGCGCCAGCAGCCTGGGACAGTACACTGAAGCTTTCTTT. It is translated as CASSLGQYTEAFF.

The V call is TRBV18, the J call TRBJ1-6; no reliable D call. Germline loops: CDR1 KGHSH, CDR2 LQKENI. The V end lost 3 bases, the J end lost 7 bases, and 10 bases lay between the germline ends. The CDR3 runs 14 residues. This chain's CDR3 is CASSPSGVNSPLHF. CDR3 DNA sequence: TGTGCCAGCTCACCCTCCGGGGTAAATTCACCCCTCCACTTT.

The chain carries TRBV5-8 and TRBJ1-1; TRBD1 matches at 8 bases. The J segment lost 7 bases and the V segment lost 5 bases, leaving 7 bases of the junction unmatched. The CDR3 is 13 amino acids. Germline assignment: CDR1 SGHTS and CDR2 YDEGEE. This chain's CDR3 is CASSLTGGYEAFF. CDR3 bases: TGTGCCAGCAGTCTTACAGGGGGATATGAAGCTTTCTTT.

The rearrangement joins TRBV4-1 to TRBJ1-2; 7 positions agree with TRBD1. CDR1 is MGHRA and CDR2 is YSYEKL in the germline V gene. J gave up 11 bases and V 0 bases, and 3 bases lay outside the gene matches. The CDR3 runs to 12 residues. For the CDR3, the DNA is TGCGCCAGCAGCCAAGACCCCAGGGGGTACACCTTC. This codes for CASSQDPRGYTF.

The gene calls are TRBV15 and TRBJ1-5; D perhaps matches TRBD1 (5 bases). Germline lookup yields CDR1 LNHNV and CDR2 YYDKDF (reference sequence). Trimming left V 1 base short and J 2 bases short, with 12 bases between. The CDR3 sequence is 16 residues long. CDR3 sequence reads: CATSRARGEGNQPQHF. CDR3 DNA: TGTGCCACCAGCAGAGCAAGGGGTGAGGGCAATCAGCCCCAGCATTTT.

The V gene is TRBV11-3, the J gene TRBJ2-2; possible D gene TRBD2, 5 bases. The CDR3 loop spans 16 amino acids. V lost 5 bases to trimming and J lost 0 bases, with 13 bases between them. Germline V CDR1 and CDR2: SGHNT, YENEEA. The CDR3 loop reads CASSHLAKTNTGELFF. CDR3 bases: TGTGCCAGCAGCCATTTAGCGAAGACGAACACCGGGGAGCTGTTTTTT.

The V call is TRBV3-1 (or the pseudogene TRBV3-2), the J call TRBJ2-7; 7 nucleotides match TRBD1. There are 12 residues in the CDR3. V trimming: 2 bases; J trimming: 11 bases; junction bases outside the gene matches: 6. Germline CDR1 and CDR2: LGHDT and YNNKEL (reference sequence). This CDR3 is CASSQTGVHKYF. The CDR3 nucleotides are TGTGCCAGCAGCCAAACAGGGGTCCATAAGTACTTC.

This chain uses TRBV19 with TRBJ1-1; 7 bases are a match to TRBD1. The V segment lost 5 bases and the J segment 7 bases; nucleotides outside the gene matches: 7. The CDR3 covers 13 residues. Germline lookup yields CDR1 LNHDA and CDR2 SQIVND (reference sequence). CDR3 DNA sequence: TGTGCCAGTAGTTCGAGACAGGGTTTTGAAGCTTTCTTT. It specifies CASSSRQGFEAFF.

The chain carries TRBV28 and TRBJ2-3; 8 bases are shared with TRBD2. The V and J ends lost 6 bases and 3 bases, in that order; junction bases with no gene match: 14. The CDR3 spans 17 residues. CDR1 is MDHEN and CDR2 is SYDVKM in the germline V gene. The CDR3 protein is CASSPMRTSGTTDTQYF. CDR3 bases: TGTGCCAGCAGCCCTATGCGAACTAGCGGAACTACAGATACGCAGTATTTT.

The chain uses TRBV11-3 and TRBJ1-6, with D possibly matching TRBD1 (6 bases). This CDR3 has 16 amino acids. With 5 bases removed from V and 5 bases from J, the gap between germline ends came to 16 bases. CDR1 is SGHNT, CDR2 YENEEA, per germline. CDR3 region: CASSQAQGRDNSPLHF. CDR3 nucleotides: TGTGCCAGCAGCCAGGCACAGGGTAGAGATAATTCACCCCTCCACTTT.

The chain joins TRBV19 to TRBJ1-3; no clear D gene. V lost 1 base and J 4 bases, leaving 14 bases between the germline ends. The CDR3 runs to 16 residues. Looked up from germline, CDR1 is LNHDA and CDR2 is SQIVND (reference sequence). The CDR3 loop is CASSIGGGPPGNTIYF. As DNA, the CDR3 is TGTGCCAGTAGTATAGGAGGAGGGCCCCCGGGAAACACCATATATTTT.

The chain uses TRBV4-3 and TRBJ1-2, with 12 bases matching TRBD1. The CDR3 extends over 14 amino acids. Looked up from germline, CDR1 is LGHNA and CDR2 is YSLEER. V lost 4 bases and J lost 5; bases outside the gene matches: 2. This CDR3 reads CASSPGQGAYGYTF. The CDR3 nucleotides are TGCGCCAGCAGCCCGGGACAGGGGGCATATGGCTACACCTTC.

This chain joins TRBV10-3 and TRBJ1-6; weak D call: TRBD1 (6 bases). This CDR3 has 13 residues. Trimming removed 11 bases from V and 10 bases from J, with 18 bases in between. CDR1 and CDR2 from the germline V gene are ENHRY and SYGVKD. In DNA form, the CDR3 reads TGTGCCTCCAAGCAGGGGTGGGAATCACCCCTCCACTTT. Its translation: CASKQGWESPLHF.

This clone was seen more than once but under ten times. V and J are TRBV4-2 and TRBJ2-5; 10 bases map to TRBD2. V lost 3 bases and J lost 4; bases outside the gene matches: 5. Germline CDR1 reads LGHNA; CDR2 reads YNFKEQ. The CDR3 has 15 residues. CDR3 sequence reads: CASSQVAGGRETQYF. Written as DNA, the CDR3 is TGTGCCAGCAGCCAGGTAGCGGGGGGCAGAGAGACCCAGTACTTC.

This clone was detected only a few times. The V call is TRBV3-1 (or the pseudogene TRBV3-2), the J call TRBJ2-7; D is perhaps TRBD1 (7 bases). The V gene's germline CDR1 is LGHDT and CDR2 YNNKEL (reference sequence). V was clipped by 4 bases and J by 2 bases, with 12 bases between them. The CDR3 is 14 residues long. The CDR3 is CASSLGGGPYEQYF. The CDR3 nucleotides are TGTGCCAGCAGCCTTGGAGGGGGCCCCTACGAGCAGTACTTC.

The rearrangement joins TRBV24-1 to TRBJ2-1; 12 bases align to TRBD2. CDR3 length: 17 residues. Trimming removed 3 bases from V and 7 bases from J; junction bases left unmatched: 9. Germline loops: CDR1 KGHDR, CDR2 SFDVKD. This CDR3 is CATSDTGLAGPGNEQFF. In nucleotides, the CDR3 is TGTGCCACCAGTGATACAGGACTAGCGGGACCGGGGAATGAGCAGTTCTTC.

The chain employs TRBV21-1 and TRBJ1-2; TRBD1 is taken as the D call from the table, unchecked against the DNA. TRBV21-1 is a documented pseudogene. The CDR3 totals 16 residues. In nucleotides, the CDR3 is TGTGCCAGCAGCAAAGCCTCTGGGCACAGGAACTATGGCTACACCTTC. The encoded protein is CASSKASGHRNYGYTF.

In its sample, this clone was seen once. V usage is TRBV6-5 and J usage is TRBJ2-7; TRBD2 aligns across 11 bases. V shed 4 bases, J shed 0 bases, and the junction held 2 bases outside the gene matches. Per the germline V gene, CDR1 is MNHEY and CDR2 is SVGAGI. The CDR3 loop spans 15 amino acids. The CDR3 coding sequence is TGTGCCAGCAGTTCCGGGACTAGCGGCTCCTACGAGCAGTACTTC. Protein product: CASSSGTSGSYEQYF.

The chain links TRBV12-3 or TRBV12-4 to TRBJ1-1, with a possible D match to TRBD1 (5 bases). V shed 1 base and J shed 7 bases, with 10 bases lying between them. This CDR3 has 13 amino acids. CDR3 DNA sequence: TGTGCCAGCAGTTTAGATCGGGGGAATGAAGCTTTCTTT. Residues: CASSLDRGNEAFF.